The next 21 T cell receptor beta chains were all read from a single sample in a study of beta chain features in type 1 diabetes. Regarding the study as a whole: All four CD4+ subsets of Type 1 diabetes patients contained TCRB CDR3s that were moderately but significantly shorter.

The whole isolated RNA underwent reverse transcription, so sequencing captured expressed TCRB transcripts. The repertoire was sequenced with immunoSEQ multiplex PCR; TCRdb's copy has only in-frame clones and lacks some. The table shows around 650,000 clones, with around an eighth occurring only once. Which antigens these TCRs recognize remains unknown. Input material: naive CD4+ T cells from blood. All receptors derive from a man younger than 40 with type 1 diabetes.

The rearrangement links TRBV27 to TRBJ1-2; perhaps TRBD1 as D (5 bases). V was clipped by 5 bases and J by 3 bases, with 13 bases between them. The germline V gene has CDR1 MNHEY and CDR2 SMNVEV (reference sequence). CDR3 length: 14 residues. The CDR3: CASSAQGAHYGYTF. The CDR3 bases are TGTGCCAGCAGTGCCCAGGGTGCTCACTATGGCTACACCTTC.

The table lists this clone with a count of one. The V and J genes are TRBV4-3 and TRBJ1-6; D not certain. The CDR3 is 16 amino acids. Trimming pared 0 bases from V and 7 bases from J, leaving 13 bases between. Germline V gene data show CDR1 as LGHNA and CDR2 as YSLEER. CDR3 sequence: CASSQDPEGVNSPLHF. The CDR3 DNA sequence: TGCGCCAGCAGCCAAGATCCAGAAGGTGTCAATTCACCCCTCCACTTT.

V gene TRBV7-2 combines with J gene TRBJ1-2; possibly TRBD1 for D (6 bases). CDR3 length: 14 amino acids. In germline, CDR1 is SGHTA, CDR2 FQGNSA. V shed 4 bases and J shed 7 bases, with 16 bases lying between them. The CDR3 is CASSSLQGRGGYTF. CDR3 bases: TGTGCCAGCAGCTCTTTACAGGGCCGGGGTGGCTACACCTTC.

This chain links TRBV18 with TRBJ2-5, with D tentatively TRBD1 (6 bases). With 0 bases removed from V and 5 bases from J, the gap between germline ends came to 10 bases. The V gene's germline CDR1 is KGHSH and CDR2 LQKENI. This CDR3 is 14 amino acids long. The CDR3 DNA sequence: TGTGCCAGCTCACCACCGGGGGCCGTGGAGACCCAGTACTTC. The encoded protein is CASSPPGAVETQYF.

V is TRBV4-3 and J is TRBJ2-6; D is uncertain. This CDR3 has 17 amino acids. Germline V CDR1 and CDR2: LGHNA, YSLEER. The ends were cut back, 4 bases at V and 1 base at J, with 14 bases in the middle. The CDR3 protein is CASSRSGFASGANVLTF. The CDR3 nucleotides read TGCGCCAGCAGCCGATCAGGATTCGCTTCTGGGGCCAACGTCCTGACTTTC.

This clone was counted only a few times. The rearrangement links TRBV7-2 to TRBJ2-5; 14 nucleotides match TRBD2. V lost 5 bases to trimming and J lost 7 bases; unmatched junction nucleotides: 12. This CDR3 comprises 17 residues. The germline V gene has CDR1 SGHTA and CDR2 FQGNSA. The CDR3: CASSPRTSGGYGVTQYF. Written as DNA, the CDR3 is TGTGCCAGCAGCCCACGGACTAGCGGGGGGTATGGTGTGACCCAGTACTTC.

The chain combines TRBV6-6 with TRBJ1-5, with unresolved D. V lost 4 bases and J 0 bases, leaving 13 bases between the germline ends. This CDR3 contains 16 residues. Looked up from germline, CDR1 is MNHNY and CDR2 is SVGAGI (reference sequence). The CDR3 region has the DNA TGTGCCAGCAGTTTTAGTCCGAGGAATAGCAATCAGCCCCAGCATTTT. Its protein product is CASSFSPRNSNQPQHF.

This chain connects TRBV30 to TRBJ1-2; D not certain. V was cut by 1 base and J by 0 bases, with 6 bases left in between. The CDR3 extends over 13 amino acids. Germline CDR1 GTSNPN, CDR2 SVGIG (reference sequence). The CDR3 nucleotides read TGTGCCTGGAGTGAAAAAGCTAACTATGGCTACACCTTC. It translates to CAWSEKANYGYTF.

The sample holds a few counts of this clone. The V gene is TRBV7-2, the J gene TRBJ2-1; the match to TRBD2 covers 11 bases. Germline CDR1 and CDR2: SGHTA and FQGNSA. The CDR3 runs to 15 residues. J gave up 6 bases and V 1 base, and 2 bases lay outside the gene matches. The CDR3 loop is CASSLVAGGSNEQFF. CDR3 DNA: TGTGCCAGCAGCTTAGTAGCGGGAGGGAGCAATGAGCAGTTCTTC.

A few counts support this clone. The gene calls are TRBV5-6 and TRBJ2-4, with 7 bases that match TRBD1. Germline V gene sequence: CDR1 SGHDT, CDR2 YYEEEE. J lost 5 bases, V lost 4 bases, and 12 bases had no gene match. This CDR3 is 16 amino acids long. The CDR3 DNA reads TGTGCCAGCAGCGGACCTTACGACAGGGCTCAAAACATTCAGTACTTC. It encodes CASSGPYDRAQNIQYF.

This clone came up a few times. Within the sample, other DNA sequences also encode this same CDR3. This sequence joins TRBV7-2 and TRBJ2-3; a possible D gene is TRBD2 (5 bases). CDR3 length equals 15 residues. In germline, CDR1 is SGHTA, CDR2 FQGNSA. With 2 bases removed from V and 0 bases from J, the gap between germline ends came to 9 bases. The CDR3 sequence is CASSLRGGSTDTQYF. CDR3 nucleotides: TGTGCCAGCAGCTTACGGGGTGGGAGCACAGATACGCAGTATTTT.

The CDR3 region has the DNA TGTGCCAGCAGCTTGGGGGGGCCCCTCGAGACCCAGTACTTC. Encoded protein: CASSLGGPLETQYF. V gene TRBV7-2 combines with J gene TRBJ2-5, with D possibly being TRBD2 (7 bases). V lost 3 bases and J 5 bases, leaving 13 bases between the germline ends. The CDR3 runs 14 residues. Germline V gene lookup returns CDR1 SGHTA and CDR2 FQGNSA.

This chain links TRBV25-1 with TRBJ1-1; 8 positions agree with TRBD1. The germline V gene has CDR1 MGHDK and CDR2 SYGVNS. The CDR3 spans 14 residues. V dropped 5 bases and J dropped 4; count of bases not matched to a gene: 6. CDR3 nucleotide sequence: TGTGCCAGCAGTCCGGCAGGGGGCCTCACTGAAGCTTTCTTT. Its translation is CASSPAGGLTEAFF.

This clone was picked up a small number of times. V usage is TRBV30 and J usage is TRBJ1-2; a weak D match, TRBD1 (6 bases). CDR1 GTSNPN and CDR2 SVGIG come from the germline V gene (reference sequence). V lost 4 bases, J lost 1 base, and 10 bases lay in between. The CDR3 consists of 13 residues. The CDR3 region has the DNA TGTGCCTGGAAGCGGACAGTTAACTATGGCTACACCTTC. It codes for CAWKRTVNYGYTF.

This clone was seen a handful of times. The V and J genes are TRBV28 and TRBJ2-7; D is possibly TRBD1 (6 bases). The germline CDR1 and CDR2 sequences are MDHEN and SYDVKM. Trimming removed 8 bases at V and 6 bases at J, with 14 bases between. CDR3 length: 12 amino acids. The CDR3 region has the DNA TGTGCCAGCTCCTACAGGGCCCGCGAGCAGTACTTC. Residues: CASSYRAREQYF.

Remarks on this clone: Germline is not matched at one junction end, which may reflect a read error. V is TRBV7-7 and J is TRBJ2-6, with a possible D match to TRBD2 (6 bases). The CDR3 is 15 residues long. Germline V CDR1 and CDR2: SSHAT, FNYEAQ (reference sequence). CDR3: CASSPRGGRANVLTF. DNA of the CDR3: TGTGCTAGCAGCCCCCGGGGAGGCCGGGCCAACGTCCTGACTTTC.

The chain recombines TRBV7-9 with TRBJ1-1; D gene ambiguous. V dropped 5 bases and J dropped 7 bases, with 11 bases sitting between them. Germline values: CDR1 SEHNR, CDR2 FQNEAQ (reference sequence). This CDR3 has 12 amino acids. The CDR3 is CASSPESGEAFF. For the CDR3, the DNA is TGTGCCAGCAGCCCGGAGAGCGGTGAAGCTTTCTTT.

The chain recombines TRBV7-2 with TRBJ2-1; D perhaps matches TRBD2 (5 bases). The ends were cut back, 1 base at V and 6 bases at J, with 13 bases in the middle. This CDR3 has 15 amino acids. CDR1 and CDR2 (germline): SGHTA, FQGNSA. The CDR3 bases are TGTGCCAGCAGCTTAGGACCTGGACTTCCCAATGAGCAGTTCTTC. Its translation is CASSLGPGLPNEQFF.

This clone was seen a handful of times. The chain links TRBV5-1 to TRBJ2-6; D remains ambiguous. The CDR3 is made up of 16 amino acids. Germline CDR1 SGHRS, CDR2 YFSETQ. Trimming removed 3 bases at V and 0 bases at J, with 10 bases between. CDR3 region: CASSSLAYSGANVLTF. The CDR3 DNA sequence: TGCGCCAGCAGCTCCCTGGCGTACTCTGGGGCCAACGTCCTGACTTTC. Together with reference TRBV5-1 and TRBJ2-6, the CDR3 gives the full variable domain: KAGVTQTPRYLIKTRGQQVTLSCSPISGHRSVSWYQQTPGQGLQFLFEYFSETQRNKGNFPGRFSGRQFSNSRSEMNVSTLELGDSALYLCASSSLAYSGANVLTFGAGSRLTVL.

The rearrangement joins TRBV9 to TRBJ1-6; unclear D gene. Trimming shortened V by 3 bases and J by 11 bases, and 15 bases separated the two germline ends. The CDR3 is 14 residues long. Germline V lookup: CDR1 SGDLS, CDR2 YYNGEE. This chain's CDR3 is CASSADGLRTPLHF. CDR3 DNA: TGTGCCAGCAGCGCGGACGGGCTCAGGACACCCCTCCACTTT.

This clone was detected only a few times. V usage is TRBV9 and J usage is TRBJ1-2, with D maybe TRBD1 (6 bases). V was shortened by 4 bases and J by 2 bases, with 15 bases between the two germline ends. CDR3 length equals 15 residues. Germline V gives CDR1 SGDLS, CDR2 YYNGEE. The CDR3 loop is CASSSTGTPNYGYTF. CDR3 bases: TGTGCCAGCAGCTCCACCGGGACACCGAACTATGGCTACACCTTC. The whole variable domain, filled in from reference TRBV9 and TRBJ1-2, reads DSGVTQTPKHLITATGQRVTLRCSPRSGDLSVYWYQQSLDQGLQFLIQYYNGEERAKGNILERFSAQQFPDLHSELNLSSLELGDSALYFCASSSTGTPNYGYTFGSGTRLTVV.